These 6 T cell receptor beta chains were sequenced from one sample in a study of T cell responses to AZD1222 COVID-19 vaccine (dated by TCRdb to about 2021). The method was the immunoSEQ multiplex PCR assay. The clones in this table, taken by TCRdb from immuneACCESS, are in-frame only. Not every clone is retained; where verified, under half of the shortfall comes from an unresolved V gene, and the cause of the rest is unknown. The sample table contains about 140,000 clones; only one count was recorded for 80% to 95% of them. 0.91% of the sample rests with the top ten. The time point label on this specimen signifies: baseline before first vaccination. This specimen's treatment or condition label, interpreted: meningococcal conjugate vaccine given as trial control. Material: peripheral blood, obtained on day 0 of MenACWY control vaccination. These receptors came from an adult in good health.

This sequence joins TRBV11-3 and TRBJ2-3; unclear D gene. CDR1 and CDR2 (germline): SGHNT, YENEEA. The V and J ends lost 5 bases and 4 bases respectively, with 10 bases between them. The CDR3 sequence is 13 residues long. CDR3 in DNA: TGTGCCAGCAGCGCGGACCCGGCAGATACGCAGTATTTT. Residues: CASSADPADTQYF.

In nucleotides, the CDR3 is TGCGCCAGCAGCGACGGGGGATTTAATCAGCCCCAGCATTTT. It is translated as CASSDGGFNQPQHF. This sequence joins TRBV5-1 and TRBJ1-5, with D possibly matching TRBD1 (5 bases). Germline CDR1 SGHRS, CDR2 YFSETQ. V shed 4 bases and J shed 4 bases, with 12 bases lying between them. The CDR3 has 14 amino acids.

V is TRBV7-3 and J is TRBJ1-1, with 7 bases identical to TRBD1. The trim removed 5 bases at V and 0 bases at J, leaving 6 bases unmatched. Germline loops: CDR1 SGHTA, CDR2 FQGTGA. The CDR3 length is 15 residues. CDR3 loop: CASSQWDRLNTEAFF. Written as DNA, the CDR3 is TGTGCCAGCAGCCAGTGGGACAGACTGAACACTGAAGCTTTCTTT.

This chain connects TRBV7-8 to TRBJ1-2, with TRBD1 as a possible D gene (5 bases). V lost 5 bases and J 0 bases, leaving 16 bases between the germline ends. CDR1 and CDR2 from the germline V gene are SGHVS and FQNEAQ. The CDR3 runs 16 residues. The CDR3 DNA reads as TGTGCCAGCAGCCGAGAAGGGACTTCGGCTAACTATGGCTACACCTTC. It specifies CASSREGTSANYGYTF.

The chain combines TRBV7-9 with TRBJ1-4; 8 nucleotides agree with TRBD1. Germline CDR1 is SEHNR and CDR2 is FQNEAQ (reference sequence). This CDR3 has 15 amino acids. Germline trimming cut 1 base from V and 6 bases from J; bases unmatched to any gene: 4. The CDR3 loop is CASSLVSGGDEKLFF. Written as DNA, the CDR3 is TGTGCCAGCAGCTTAGTCTCAGGGGGCGATGAAAAACTGTTTTTT.

The rearrangement links TRBV5-5 to TRBJ1-5, with 7 bases lining up with TRBD1. The V gene end was trimmed by 0 bases and the J gene end by 5 bases; junction bases not matched to a gene: 2. This CDR3 comprises 14 residues. Per the germline V gene, CDR1 is SGHKS and CDR2 is YYEKEE (reference sequence). The CDR3 region has the DNA TGTGCCAGCAGCTTGGTAGGGGGCGATCAGCCCCAGCATTTT. Translated: CASSLVGGDQPQHF.